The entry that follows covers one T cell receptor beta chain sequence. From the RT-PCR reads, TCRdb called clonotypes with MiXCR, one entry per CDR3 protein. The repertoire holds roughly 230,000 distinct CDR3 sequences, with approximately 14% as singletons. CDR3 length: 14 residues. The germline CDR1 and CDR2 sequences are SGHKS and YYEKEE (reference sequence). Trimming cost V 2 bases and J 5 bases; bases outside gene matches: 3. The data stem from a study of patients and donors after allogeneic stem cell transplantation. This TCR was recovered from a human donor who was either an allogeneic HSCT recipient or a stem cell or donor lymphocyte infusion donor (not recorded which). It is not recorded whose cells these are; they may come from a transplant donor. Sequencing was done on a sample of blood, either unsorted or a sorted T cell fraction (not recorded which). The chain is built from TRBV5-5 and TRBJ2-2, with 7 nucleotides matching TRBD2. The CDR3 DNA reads TGTGCCAGCAGCTTCGCCGGGAGGACCGGGGAGCTGTTTTTT. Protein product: CASSFAGRTGELFF.